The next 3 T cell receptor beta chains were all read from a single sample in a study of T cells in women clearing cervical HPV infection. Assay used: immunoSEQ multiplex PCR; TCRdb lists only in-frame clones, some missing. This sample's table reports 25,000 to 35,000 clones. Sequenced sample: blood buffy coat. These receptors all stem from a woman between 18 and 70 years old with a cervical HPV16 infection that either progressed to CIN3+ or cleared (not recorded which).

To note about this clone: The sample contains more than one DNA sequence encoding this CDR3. The covered CDR3 bases are TGCAGTGCTAGAGTTGAGGGACAGGGTGTGGCC. As protein: CSARVEGQGVA. The whole CDR3 is CSARVEGQGVAIYF. The chain couples TRBV20-1 to TRBJ1-3; 9 bases agree with TRBD1. The sequence runs out 3 residues before the end of the CDR3; the remainder is reconstructed from the germline J gene. The CDR3 runs to 14 residues. The germline gives CDR1 DFQATT, CDR2 SNEGSKA (reference sequence).

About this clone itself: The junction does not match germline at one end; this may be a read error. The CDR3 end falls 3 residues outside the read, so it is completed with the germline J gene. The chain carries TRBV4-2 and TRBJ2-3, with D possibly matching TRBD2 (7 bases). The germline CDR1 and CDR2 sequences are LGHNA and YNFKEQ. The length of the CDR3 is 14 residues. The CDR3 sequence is CASSVGGPADTQYF. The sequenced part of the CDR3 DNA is TGCGCCAGCAGCGTGGGGGGGCCTGCAGATACG.

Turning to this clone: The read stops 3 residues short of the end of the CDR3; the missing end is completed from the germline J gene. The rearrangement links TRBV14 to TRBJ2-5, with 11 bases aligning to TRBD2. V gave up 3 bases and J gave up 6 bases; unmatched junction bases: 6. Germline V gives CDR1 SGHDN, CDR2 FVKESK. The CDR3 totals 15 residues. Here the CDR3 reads CASSQPLAGGKTQYF. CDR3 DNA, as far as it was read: TGTGCCAGCAGCCAGCCCCTAGCGGGGGGAAAGACC. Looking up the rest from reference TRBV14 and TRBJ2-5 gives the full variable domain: EAGVTQFPSHSVIEKGQTVTLRCDPISGHDNLYWYRRVMGKEIKFLLHFVKESKQDESGMPNNRFLAERTGGTYSTLKVQPAELEDSGVYFCASSQPLAGGKTQYFGPGTRLLVL.